The 24 T cell receptor beta chains presented below share a single source sample, sequenced in a study of spatial heterogeneity in lung cancer. Overall study results and limits: Counts that tracked tumor mutation counts were those of expanded intratumoral alpha and beta TCRs.

No antigen has been identified for these receptors. Sample time point: sample taken at primary tumor resection. TCRdb analysed the 5' RACE reads with MiXCR anew, one entry per CDR3 protein. The table shows about 13,000 distinct CDR3 sequences, with over 4.5% occurring only once. The starting material was lung tumor tissue, obtained at surgery. These receptors were obtained from a male donor with early-stage non-small cell lung cancer.

This clonotype was seen many times. Found in a library prepared for alpha chains, this beta chain is an off-target read, and its abundance has little meaning. V usage is TRBV3-1 and J usage is TRBJ1-5; a possible D gene is TRBD1 (6 bases). CDR3 length equals 14 residues. Germline V gene data show CDR1 as LGHDT and CDR2 as YNNKEL (reference sequence). V lost 5 bases to trimming and J lost 1 base, with 9 bases between them. DNA for the CDR3: TGTGCCAGCAGCTTGGGACAAAGCAATCAGCCCCAGCATTTT. Translation gives CASSLGQSNQPQHF.

This clonotype was seen ten or more times. This beta chain was picked up by a library intended for alpha chains and is off target, so its count carries little meaning. The V and J genes are TRBV20-1 and TRBJ1-5; D gene uncertain. The germline V and J ends were trimmed by 3 bases and 3 bases, with 6 bases remaining between them. There are 12 residues in the CDR3. Germline CDR1 and CDR2: DFQATT and SNEGSKA (reference sequence). CDR3 protein: CSASGPNQPQHF. The DNA of the CDR3 is TGCAGTGCTAGTGGGCCCAATCAGCCCCAGCATTTT.

This clonotype has at least ten counts. Since it is a stray read in a library aimed at alpha chains, this beta chain has a size that is not meaningful. The rearrangement links TRBV6-5 to TRBJ2-7, with 10 bases lining up with TRBD2. With 7 bases clipped from V and 5 bases from J, the junction kept 8 bases outside the gene matches. The CDR3 runs to 14 residues. Germline CDR1 reads MNHEY; CDR2 reads SVGAGI. The CDR3 sequence is CASTASGGAHEQYF. CDR3 nucleotides: TGTGCCAGCACGGCAAGCGGGGGGGCTCACGAGCAGTACTTC.

This clonotype was seen many times. A library prepared for alpha chains yielded this beta chain as an off-target read; its size is of little meaning. The gene calls are TRBV27 and TRBJ1-1, with D unresolved. This CDR3 has 13 amino acids. V was shortened by 3 bases and J by 1 base, with 6 bases between the two germline ends. Germline V gives CDR1 MNHEY, CDR2 SMNVEV (reference sequence). Here the CDR3 reads CASSFYRNTEAFF. CDR3 nucleotides: TGTGCCAGCAGTTTTTACAGGAACACTGAAGCTTTCTTT.

This clonotype was counted at least ten times. Being off target in a library aimed at alpha chains, this beta chain has a size of little meaning. This chain connects TRBV10-3 to TRBJ2-5; D ambiguous. V was shortened by 0 bases and J by 2 bases, with 4 bases between the two germline ends. The length of the CDR3 is 13 residues. Germline-derived CDR1 and CDR2 are ENHRY and SYGVKD. This chain's CDR3 is CAISESIQETQYF. CDR3 nucleotide sequence: TGTGCCATCAGTGAGTCGATACAAGAGACCCAGTACTTC.

In this sample, this clonotype turned up many times. This beta chain is an unintended read in a library built for alpha chains; its size means little. This chain connects TRBV4-3 to TRBJ2-3; 10 bases map to TRBD2. V trimming: 4 bases; J trimming: 0 bases; junction bases outside the gene matches: 10. Germline V gene lookup returns CDR1 LGHNA and CDR2 YSLEER. CDR3 size: 18 residues. The CDR3 coding sequence is TGCGCCAGCAGCCCTGGGGCTAGCGGGAGCCTTAGCACAGATACGCAGTATTTT. Protein product: CASSPGASGSLSTDTQYF.

This clonotype occurred many times. Little can be read into the size of this beta chain, an off-target read in a library designed for alpha chains. The chain has TRBV6-5 and TRBJ2-3; 9 bases agree with TRBD1. V gave up 5 bases and J gave up 4 bases; unmatched junction bases: 7. The CDR3 runs 15 residues. Germline V CDR1 and CDR2: MNHEY, SVGAGI. CDR3 in amino acids: CASSPGDRDSDTQYF. The CDR3, as DNA: TGTGCCAGCAGTCCCGGGGACAGGGATTCAGATACGCAGTATTTT.

With regard to this clonotype: This beta chain lies outside the target of a library built for alpha chains; its clone size means little. The chain couples TRBV14 to TRBJ1-1, with 8 bases lining up with TRBD1. The germline CDR1 and CDR2 sequences are SGHDN and FVKESK. The CDR3 runs to 13 residues. V was pared by 4 bases and J by 4 bases, with 2 bases of the junction left unmatched. CDR3 in DNA: TGTGCCAGCAGCCCGGACAGGGCCACTGAAGCTTTCTTT. Its protein is CASSPDRATEAFF.

By proportion, this clonotype is medium-sized (0.01 to 0.1%). Being off target in a library aimed at alpha chains, this beta chain has a size of little meaning. This chain uses TRBV29-1 with TRBJ1-1; D is undetermined. The CDR3 is 13 residues long. CDR1 is SQVTM, CDR2 ANQGSEA, per germline. With 4 bases removed from V and 2 bases from J, the gap between germline ends came to 11 bases. This chain's CDR3 is CSVVRLGNTEAFF. DNA for the CDR3: TGCAGCGTTGTGCGGCTCGGTAACACTGAAGCTTTCTTT. Variable domain in full (rest from reference TRBV29-1 and TRBJ1-1): SAVISQKPSRDICQRGTSLTIQCQVDSQVTMMFWYRQQPGQSLTLIATANQGSEATYESGFVIDKFPISRPNLTFSTLTVSNMSPEDSSIYLCSVVRLGNTEAFFGQGTRLTVV.

This clonotype has only a few counts. This beta chain was picked up by a library intended for alpha chains and is off target, so its count carries little meaning. The rearrangement links TRBV7-9 to TRBJ2-7, with 7 bases identical to TRBD2. The CDR3 sequence is 13 residues long. Germline V lookup: CDR1 SEHNR, CDR2 FQNEAQ (reference sequence). V lost 3 bases and J lost 2; bases outside the gene matches: 1. The CDR3 loop reads CASSFSGTYEQYF. The CDR3 DNA follows: TGTGCCAGCAGCTTCAGCGGGACCTACGAGCAGTACTTC.

Concerning this clonotype: A read error may be the cause here, since a much bigger clone is one base away. This beta chain was picked up by a library intended for alpha chains and is off target, so its count carries little meaning. The chain joins TRBV12-3 or TRBV12-4 to TRBJ2-2; D remains unclear. Trimming removed 4 bases at V and 3 bases at J, with 6 bases between. The CDR3 runs 13 residues. CDR3 amino acids: CASSSRDTGELFF. The DNA of the CDR3 is TGTGCCAGCAGTTCACGGGACACCGGGGAGCTGTTTTTT.

This clonotype occurred a few times. As an off-target read in a library built for alpha chains, this beta chain has a frequency of little significance. The J gene is TRBJ2-5, the V gene TRBV18; TRBD1 matches 10 bases. V shed 3 bases and J 3 bases; nucleotides not matched to a gene: 1. The CDR3 extends over 14 amino acids. Per the germline V gene, CDR1 is KGHSH and CDR2 is LQKENI. This CDR3 reads CASSPTGGEETQYF. CDR3 nucleotides: TGTGCCAGCTCACCGACAGGGGGCGAAGAGACCCAGTACTTC. The full variable domain, its missing parts supplied by reference TRBV18 and TRBJ2-5, is NAGVMQNPRHLVRRRGQEARLRCSPMKGHSHVYWYRQLPEEGLKFMVYLQKENIIDESGMPKERFSAEFPKEGPSILRIQQVVRGDSAAYFCASSPTGGEETQYFGPGTRLLVL.

This clonotype was seen a few times. A library made for alpha chains picked up this beta chain off target, so its size means little. The chain combines TRBV7-2 with TRBJ2-3; D possibly uses TRBD1 or TRBD2 (5 bases each). The CDR3 covers 15 residues. The germline CDR1 and CDR2 sequences are SGHTA and FQGNSA. Trimming took 3 bases from V and 3 from J, leaving 13 bases between them. The CDR3 region is CASSFTEGWTDTQYF. The CDR3 DNA reads TGTGCCAGCAGCTTCACTGAGGGGTGGACAGATACGCAGTATTTT.

On this clonotype: Within a library made for alpha chains, this beta chain is off target, and its count is uninformative. The chain couples TRBV29-1 to TRBJ1-5; D is perhaps TRBD1 (6 bases). V lost 1 base, J lost 7 bases, and 20 bases lay in between. From germline, CDR1 is SQVTM and CDR2 ANQGSEA. The CDR3 extends over 16 amino acids. The CDR3 reads CSVEARSSYREQPQHF. The CDR3 DNA sequence: TGCAGCGTTGAAGCGCGATCTTCTTACAGGGAACAGCCCCAGCATTTT. Filled out from reference TRBV29-1 and TRBJ1-5, the complete variable domain reads SAVISQKPSRDICQRGTSLTIQCQVDSQVTMMFWYRQQPGQSLTLIATANQGSEATYESGFVIDKFPISRPNLTFSTLTVSNMSPEDSSIYLCSVEARSSYREQPQHFGDGTRLSIL.

This clonotype was detected many times. The library was designed around alpha chains, so this beta chain is a stray read whose abundance carries little weight. The chain is built from TRBV2 and TRBJ2-3, with a possible D match to TRBD1 (7 bases). The V gene's germline CDR1 is SNHLY and CDR2 FYNNEI. The ends were cut back, 7 bases at V and 1 base at J, with 12 bases in the middle. This CDR3 is 14 amino acids long. CDR3 nucleotide sequence: TGTGCCAGCAACCAGGGGGAGGGCACAGATACGCAGTATTTT. Translation: CASNQGEGTDTQYF.

This clonotype was detected ten times or more. A library prepared for alpha chains yielded this beta chain as an off-target read; its size is of little meaning. This sequence joins TRBV14 and TRBJ1-6; D is unclear. In germline, CDR1 is SGHDN, CDR2 FVKESK. The V gene lost 4 bases and the J gene lost 6 bases, with 13 bases spanning the gap. CDR3 length: 15 residues. The CDR3 DNA sequence: TGTGCCAGCAGCCTTGTCGAAGAGGCTAATTCACCCCTCCACTTT. Protein: CASSLVEEANSPLHF.

There are a few counts of this clonotype. A library prepared for alpha chains yielded this beta chain as an off-target read; its size is of little meaning. This chain's CDR3 is CASSHLGGTYEQYF. In nucleotides, the CDR3 is TGTGCCAGCAGTCACCTTGGGGGGACCTACGAGCAGTACTTC. This chain links TRBV6-1 with TRBJ2-7, with a tentative D call TRBD2 (6 bases). Germline V gives CDR1 MNHNS, CDR2 SASEGT. This CDR3 has 14 residues. The V and J ends lost 5 bases and 2 bases respectively, with 13 bases between them.

This clonotype has ten or more counts. As an off-target read in a library built for alpha chains, this beta chain has a frequency of little significance. The genes are TRBV4-2 and TRBJ2-3, with D tentatively TRBD1 or TRBD2 (5 bases each). The CDR3 contains 14 residues. CDR1 LGHNA and CDR2 YNFKEQ come from the germline V gene. V shed 4 bases and J shed 1 base, with 9 bases lying between them. The chain's CDR3 is CASSRMGGTDTQYF. CDR3 in DNA: TGTGCCAGCAGCCGTATGGGGGGCACAGATACGCAGTATTTT.

Worth noting for this clonotype: Germline and junction disagree at one end, which may indicate a read error. This beta chain is an unintended read in a library built for alpha chains; its size means little. J is TRBJ2-7 and V is TRBV3-1, with D unclear. The CDR3 contains 14 residues. Germline CDR1 and CDR2: LGHDT and YNNKEL (reference sequence). CDR3 sequence: CASSQPFGIYDQYF. The CDR3 DNA is TGTGCCAGCAGCCAACCCTTTGGGATCTACGATCAGTACTTC.

In regard to this clonotype: Found in a library prepared for alpha chains, this beta chain is an off-target read, and its abundance has little meaning. The genes are TRBV27 and TRBJ2-2, with D unresolved. Germline assignment: CDR1 MNHEY and CDR2 SMNVEV (reference sequence). The CDR3 length is 12 residues. V was pared by 3 bases and J by 7 bases, with 6 bases between. This CDR3 is CASSFRVGELFF. The CDR3, as DNA: TGTGCCAGCAGTTTCCGGGTCGGGGAGCTGTTTTTT.

This clonotype was found many times. Because this beta chain is a stray read in a library intended to capture alpha chains, its abundance should not be given much weight. J is TRBJ2-5 and V is TRBV11-3; TRBD1 aligns across 8 bases. This CDR3 is 15 amino acids long. The V and J ends lost 5 bases and 5 bases, in that order; junction bases with no gene match: 10. From germline, CDR1 is SGHNT and CDR2 YENEEA. CDR3 protein: CASSHGQGLGETQYF. The CDR3 DNA sequence: TGTGCCAGCAGCCACGGACAGGGCCTTGGGGAGACCCAGTACTTC.

This clonotype showed up many times. This beta chain was picked up by a library intended for alpha chains and is off target, so its count carries little meaning. V and J are TRBV2 and TRBJ2-3; 7 nucleotides match TRBD1. V trimming: 10 bases; J trimming: 0 bases; junction bases outside the gene matches: 4. Germline V gene sequence: CDR1 SNHLY, CDR2 FYNNEI. CDR3 length: 13 residues. The chain's CDR3 is CAKRGRSTDTQYF. The CDR3 coding sequence is TGTGCCAAAAGGGGGCGAAGCACAGATACGCAGTATTTT.

This clonotype was counted many times. In a library made to pick up alpha chains, this beta chain is a stray read with a size that means little. This rearrangement joins TRBV29-1 to TRBJ2-3; D is ambiguous. The CDR3 totals 13 residues. The V end lost 6 bases, the J end lost 4 bases, and 14 bases lay between the germline ends. Germline V CDR1 and CDR2: SQVTM, ANQGSEA. Here the CDR3 reads CSVLPRPPDTQYF. The DNA for the CDR3 is TGCAGCGTACTTCCCCGGCCCCCAGATACGCAGTATTTT.

There are many counts of this clonotype. One end of the junction varies from germline; a read error may be responsible. With the library built for alpha chains, this beta chain is off target and its frequency is not meaningful. Written as DNA, the CDR3 is TGTGCCAGCAGCCAAGCGTTAGGGCAGGGTGGAATCAGCCCCAGCATCTCCTTT. This sequence encodes CASSQALGQGGISPSISF. The chain has TRBV3-1 and TRBJ1-5, with D perhaps TRBD1 (5 bases). In germline, CDR1 is LGHDT, CDR2 YNNKEL (reference sequence). CDR3 length: 18 amino acids.